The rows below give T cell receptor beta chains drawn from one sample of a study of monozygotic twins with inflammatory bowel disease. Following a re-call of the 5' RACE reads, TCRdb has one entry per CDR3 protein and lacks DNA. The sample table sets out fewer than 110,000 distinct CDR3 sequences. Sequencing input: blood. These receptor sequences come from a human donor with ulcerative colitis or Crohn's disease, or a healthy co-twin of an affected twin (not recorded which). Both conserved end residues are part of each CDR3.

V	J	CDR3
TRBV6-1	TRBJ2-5	CASSTGQGVRETQYF
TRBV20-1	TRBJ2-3	CSAALSGRSTDTQYF
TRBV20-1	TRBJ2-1	CSAKRGLTYNEQFF
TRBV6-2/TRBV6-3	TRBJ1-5	CASSFGGIIYSNQPQHF
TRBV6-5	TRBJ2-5	CASSYSGRLQETQYF
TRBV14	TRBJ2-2	CASRADSTGELFF
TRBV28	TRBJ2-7	CASWGQGNNYEQYF
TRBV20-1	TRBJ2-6	CSCGVVGANVLTF
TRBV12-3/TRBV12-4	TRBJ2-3	CASSLQDVVDTQYF
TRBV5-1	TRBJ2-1	CASSLYTVLESSYNEQFF
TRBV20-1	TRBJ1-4	CSARDYQGGEKLFF
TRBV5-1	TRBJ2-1	CASSAGTSGRIYNEQFF
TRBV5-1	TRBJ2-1	CASSSMTSGSANSYNEQFF
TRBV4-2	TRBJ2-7	CASSQEMAAPYEQYF
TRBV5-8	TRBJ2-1	CASSHSTTSGVYNEQFF
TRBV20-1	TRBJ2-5	CSARDPRASGAQETQYF
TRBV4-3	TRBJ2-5	CASSQDTVETQYF
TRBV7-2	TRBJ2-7	CASSEARLAGAYEQYF
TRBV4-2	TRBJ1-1	CASSQVGGAEAFF
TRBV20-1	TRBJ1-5	CSADDGLRGNQPQHF
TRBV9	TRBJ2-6	CASTSTTITRNSGANVLTF
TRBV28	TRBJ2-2	CASSLGVNTGELFF
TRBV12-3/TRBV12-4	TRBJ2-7	CASTKTRMEQYF
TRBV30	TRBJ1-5	CAWNRGSNQPQHF
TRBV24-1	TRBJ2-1	CATTSGTGFYNEQFF
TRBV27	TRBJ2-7	CASRPTGTLQQYF
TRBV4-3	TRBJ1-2	CASSKELNYGYTF
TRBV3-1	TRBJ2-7	CASSQLGDSSYEQYF
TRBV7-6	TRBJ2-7	CASSSPAELGLARSYEQYF
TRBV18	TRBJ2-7	CASSPGRNSYEQYF
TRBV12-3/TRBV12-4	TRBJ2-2	CASSRTVGRSGELFF
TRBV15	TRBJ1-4	CATSSRTGRPEKLFF
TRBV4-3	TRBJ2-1	CASSQLTDNEQFF
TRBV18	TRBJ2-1	CASSPSGEQFF
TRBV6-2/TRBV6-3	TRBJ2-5	CASSYGRGLLVETQYF
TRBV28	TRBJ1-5	CASRSGGLTQPQHF
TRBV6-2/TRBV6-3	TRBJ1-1	CASRFRQMNTEAFF
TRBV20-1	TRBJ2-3	CSATGSTDTQYF
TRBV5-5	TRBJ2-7	CASSWGAAVSYEQYF
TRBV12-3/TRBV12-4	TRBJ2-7	CASSPSGLAATYEQYF
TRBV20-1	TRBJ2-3	CSAAGRRTDTQYF
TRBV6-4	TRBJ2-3	CASSELAGATDTQYF
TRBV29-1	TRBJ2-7	CSALQPTGTSYEQYF
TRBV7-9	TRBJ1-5	CASSRSIGANQPQHF
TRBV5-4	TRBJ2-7	CASRTSGQYEQYF
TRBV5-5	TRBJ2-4	CASSFPTPIPKNIQYF